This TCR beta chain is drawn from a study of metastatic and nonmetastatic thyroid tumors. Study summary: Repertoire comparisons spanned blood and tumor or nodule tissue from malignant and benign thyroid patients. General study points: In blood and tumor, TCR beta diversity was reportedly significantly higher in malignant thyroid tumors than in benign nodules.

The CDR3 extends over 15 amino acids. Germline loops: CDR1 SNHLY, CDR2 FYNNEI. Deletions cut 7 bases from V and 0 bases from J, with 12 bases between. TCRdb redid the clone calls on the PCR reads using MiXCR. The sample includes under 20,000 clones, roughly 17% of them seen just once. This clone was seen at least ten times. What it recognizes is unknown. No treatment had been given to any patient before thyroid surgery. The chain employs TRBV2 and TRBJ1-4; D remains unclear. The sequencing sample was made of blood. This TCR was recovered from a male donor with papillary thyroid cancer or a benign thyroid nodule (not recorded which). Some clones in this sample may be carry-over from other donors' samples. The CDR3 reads CASIPYSATNEKLFF. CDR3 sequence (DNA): TGTGCCAGCATACCATACAGCGCAACTAATGAAAAACTGTTTTTT.